This T cell receptor beta chain was identified in a study of Graves' ophthalmopathy and Graves' hyperthyroidism. General study findings and limits: Blood shared most expanded thyroid clonotypes above 0.001 frequency.

Amplifying from RNA transcripts, the study obtained TCR beta CDR3 regions. Following a first-round RT-PCR that used HTBI primers, a second-round multiplex PCR was carried out. TCRdb reprocessed the multiplex PCR reads via MiXCR and lists one record per CDR3 protein. The data contain about 400,000 distinct CDR3 sequences, about 18% of them singletons. Germline V gene sequence: CDR1 MNHEY, CDR2 SVGEGT. The ends lost 6 bases at V and 2 bases at J; junction bases unmatched: 5. CDR3 size: 15 residues. Enrollment excluded any patients with other autoimmune diseases, uncontrolled infections, pregnancy or lactation. PBMCs were isolated by Ficoll-Paque density gradient centrifugation, using approximately 11 ml of fresh peripheral blood as the starting material. This clonotype has ten or more counts. Its matching antigen is unknown.

The rearrangement uses TRBV6-2 or TRBV6-3 and TRBJ2-7, with 12 bases identical to TRBD2. Source material: peripheral blood. The sequence came from a woman between 18 and 29 years old with Graves' ophthalmopathy. The CDR3 DNA follows: TGTGCCAGCAGACCCGGACTAGCGGGACCCTACGAGCAGTACTTC. It is translated as CASRPGLAGPYEQYF.